The sequence of this T cell receptor beta chain was determined in a study of tumor and adjacent non-tumor tissue in lung cancer. As for the study in general: Samples averaged about 4.17 million productive TCRbeta reads each.

Germline V gives CDR1 MDHEN, CDR2 SYDVKM. CDR3 length: 17 residues. Trimming shortened V by 7 bases and J by 5 bases, and 26 bases separated the two germline ends. RNA was extracted from bulk tissue without any cell sorting. Donors were chemotherapy-naive, newly diagnosed lung cancer surgical patients in China, August–November 2014. TCRbeta libraries were built with three rounds of nested PCR, modified from ARM-PCR. In TCRdb, the multiplex PCR reads were re-called with MiXCR into one record per CDR3 protein. The repertoire includes around 200,000 distinct CDR3 sequences, about 71% of them detected once, and approximately 26% sits in the top ten.

The rearrangement links TRBV28 to TRBJ2-5, with D possibly being TRBD2 (7 bases). The sequencing input was lung tumor tissue. This clonotype originated in a man aged 55 to 70 with non-small cell lung cancer. The CDR3 sequence: CASISSSSRGGAETQYF. The CDR3 nucleotides are TGTGCCAGCATTTCCTCTTCCTCTAGAGGGGGGGCCGAGACCCAGTACTTC.